Included here is one T cell receptor (beta chain) sequence, with context. V lost 7 bases and J lost 3, with 10 bases in between. CDR1 and CDR2 from the germline V gene are MNHEY and SVGAGI. The CDR3 is 13 residues long. Profiling relied on immunoSEQ multiplex PCR, and the TCRdb table lists in-frame clones only, not all of them. The sample comprises 60,000 or so clones, over 70% of which are singletons, and roughly 4.5% rests with the top ten. The data are from a study of PD-L1 blockade in urothelial cancer. Background on the study: Patients with male sex and bladder-origin urothelial cancer accounted for about 85% of the roughly 29 enrolled.

The chain recombines TRBV6-5 with TRBJ1-5; D perhaps matches TRBD1 (6 bases). The sequences come from PBMCs, collected around atezolizumab (anti-PD-L1) treatment. This sequence was found in a man in his 70s with urothelial cancer. The CDR3 is CASTTGLNQPQHF. For the CDR3, the DNA is TGTGCCAGCACGACAGGTCTCAATCAGCCCCAGCATTTT.